This passage covers 3 T cell receptor beta chains from one sample sequenced in a study of blood T cell repertoires in COVID-19. Method: immunoSEQ multiplex PCR; TCRdb's copy keeps in-frame clones and lacks some. The table lists 300,000 to 400,000 clones, roughly 88% of them singletons, with under 6% in the top ten. Sequenced: PBMCs or T cells enriched from blood (not recorded which). The receptors here all came from a man aged 25 to 45 who had recovered from COVID-19.

V gene TRBV11-2 combines with J gene TRBJ2-3, with a weak D call TRBD2 (6 bases). The V and J ends lost 5 bases and 2 bases respectively, with 17 bases between them. Germline CDR1 is SGHAT and CDR2 is FQNNGV. The CDR3 runs 16 residues. CDR3 protein: CASSQFRRELTDTQYF. CDR3 in DNA: TGTGCCAGCAGCCAATTTAGACGGGAGCTCACAGATACGCAGTATTTT. Based on the CDR3 plus reference TRBV11-2 and TRBJ2-3, the full variable domain is EAGVAQSPRYKIIEKRQSVAFWCNPISGHATLYWYQQILGQGPKLLIQFQNNGVVDDSQLPKDRFSAERLKGVDSTLKIQPAKLEDSAVYLCASSQFRRELTDTQYFGPGTRLTVL.

The count of this clone is one. V and J are TRBV7-6 and TRBJ1-3, with D possibly TRBD1 on 6 matching bases. V lost 6 bases and J 4 bases, leaving 22 bases between the germline ends. The CDR3 sequence is 17 residues long. The germline gives CDR1 SGHVS, CDR2 FNYEAQ. The CDR3: CASSFQAADGGGNTIYF. The CDR3 DNA follows: TGTGCCAGCAGTTTCCAGGCGGCAGATGGGGGCGGAAACACCATATATTTT.

This chain joins TRBV9 and TRBJ2-3; 8 bases fit TRBD1. The CDR3 is 15 residues long. V gave up 4 bases and J gave up 1 base; unmatched junction bases: 5. Germline V gene sequence: CDR1 SGDLS, CDR2 YYNGEE. The CDR3 sequence is CASSLTGDRTDTQYF. CDR3 bases: TGTGCCAGCAGCTTGACAGGGGACCGCACAGATACGCAGTATTTT.